The 5 T cell receptor beta chains listed next were all sequenced from one sample in a study of monozygotic twins with inflammatory bowel disease. TCRdb reprocessed the 5' RACE reads and stores each CDR3 protein as one record, lacking DNA. The repertoire shows 200,000 to 250,000 distinct CDR3 sequences; the top ten hold around 1.5%. The sequenced material came from blood. These receptor sequences come from a human donor with ulcerative colitis or Crohn's disease, or a healthy co-twin of an affected twin (not recorded which).

This chain joins TRBV18 and TRBJ1-3; there is no DNA to check the TCRdb D call of TRBD1. Germline V lookup: CDR1 KGHSH, CDR2 LQKENI. The CDR3 has 16 residues. The chain's CDR3 is CASSPPMGQTGNTIYF.

The gene calls are TRBV7-2 and TRBJ2-1; the TRBD2 assignment by TCRdb is unverifiable without DNA. The CDR3 is made up of 15 amino acids. CDR1 SGHTA and CDR2 FQGNSA come from the germline V gene. CDR3 protein: CASSVGTSGGYEQFF.

The chain employs TRBV29-1 and TRBJ1-2. Germline loops: CDR1 SQVTM, CDR2 ANQGSEA. The CDR3 sequence is 12 residues long. The CDR3 is CSVEVDFYGYPF. Variable domain in full (rest from reference TRBV29-1 and TRBJ1-2): SAVISQKPSRDICQRGTSLTIQCQVDSQVTMMFWYRQQPGQSLTLIATANQGSEATYESGFVIDKFPISRPNLTFSTLTVSNMSPEDSSIYLCSVEVDFYGYPFGSGTRLTVV.

The V and J genes are TRBV5-6 and TRBJ1-1; TCRdb outputs TRBD1, but without DNA this stays unchecked. The length of the CDR3 is 13 residues. Germline V CDR1 and CDR2: SGHDT, YYEEEE. The CDR3 sequence is CASSATPPSEAFF.

The chain carries TRBV15 and TRBJ1-2; TCRdb's D call, TRBD1, is unchecked because there is no DNA. CDR3 length: 16 amino acids. CDR1 is LNHNV, CDR2 YYDKDF, per germline (reference sequence). CDR3: CATSRGGQGAGYGYTF.